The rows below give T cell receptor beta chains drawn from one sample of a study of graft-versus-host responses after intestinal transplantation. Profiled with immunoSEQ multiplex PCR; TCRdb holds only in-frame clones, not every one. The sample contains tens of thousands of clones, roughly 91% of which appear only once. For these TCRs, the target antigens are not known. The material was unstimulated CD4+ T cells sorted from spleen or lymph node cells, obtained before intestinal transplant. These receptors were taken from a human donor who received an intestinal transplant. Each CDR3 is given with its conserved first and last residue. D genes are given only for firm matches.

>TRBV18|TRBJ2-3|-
CASSPPEGRTDTQYF
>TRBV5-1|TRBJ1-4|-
CASSYAQANEKLFF
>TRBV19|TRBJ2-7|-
CASSIERGSYEQYF
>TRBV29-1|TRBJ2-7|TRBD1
CSVRTGSYEQYF
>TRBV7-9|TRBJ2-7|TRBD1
CASSLGGGSGQATYEQYF
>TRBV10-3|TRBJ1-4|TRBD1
CATTDRGVEKLFF
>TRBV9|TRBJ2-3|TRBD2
CASSVGLAGATDTQYF
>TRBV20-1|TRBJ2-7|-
CSARDRHEQYF
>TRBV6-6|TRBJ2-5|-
CASTPAGQETQYF
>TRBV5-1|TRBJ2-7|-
CASSPGQGTLRAVLRAEYF
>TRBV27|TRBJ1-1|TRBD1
CASSLGAGGWSTEAFF
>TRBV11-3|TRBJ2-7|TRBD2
CASSLMAGDYNPYEQYF
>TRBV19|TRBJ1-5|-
CASSPFNQPQHF
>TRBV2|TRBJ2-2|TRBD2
CASSATSPNTGELFF
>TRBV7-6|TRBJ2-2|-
CASSSRAVDTGELFF
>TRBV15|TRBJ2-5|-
CATSRDHFGSGETQYF
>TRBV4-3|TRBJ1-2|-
CASSPWLGSGYTF
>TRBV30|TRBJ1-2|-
CAWSVPPAGFRGYTF
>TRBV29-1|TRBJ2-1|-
CSADAVPTGGYEQFF
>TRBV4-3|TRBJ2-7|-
CASSPTLVPYEQYF
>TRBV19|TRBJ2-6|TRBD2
CASSMLLAGPSGANVLTF
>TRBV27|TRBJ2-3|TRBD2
CASRIAGGPDTQYF
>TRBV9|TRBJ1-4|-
CASSVPRGEGTRFATNEKLFF
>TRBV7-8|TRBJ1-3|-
CASSLQRGRSGNTIYF
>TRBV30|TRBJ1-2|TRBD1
CARGFNGGQGAGYTF
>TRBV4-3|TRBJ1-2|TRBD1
CASSRDRGSYGYTF
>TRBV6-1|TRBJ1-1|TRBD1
CASSVTGQGGTEAFF
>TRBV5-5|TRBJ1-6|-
CASSLGGSVSPLHF
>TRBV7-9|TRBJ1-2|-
CASSLGPRGGGYTF
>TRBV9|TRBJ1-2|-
CASSVGGGIVDYGYTF
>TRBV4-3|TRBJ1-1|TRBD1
CASSQDSQGAVTEAFF
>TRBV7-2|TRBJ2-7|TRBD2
CASSMTGTGGTRYEQYF
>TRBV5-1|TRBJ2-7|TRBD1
CASSPPGGPHEQYF
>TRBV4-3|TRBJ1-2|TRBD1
CASSQRDRVSGYGYTF
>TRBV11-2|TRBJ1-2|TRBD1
CASSVTGGIFYGYTF